This T cell receptor beta chain was retrieved from a study of Tregs in tolerant kidney transplant recipients. Points from the study as a whole: Expanding Tregs on activated donor B cells appeared to best identify donor-specific TCRbeta clones.

Of note for this clone: The antigen is unknown.

Thawed PBMCs were FACS-sorted into unstimulated CD4+CD25+CD127- regulatory T cells, CD4+CD25- non-regulatory cells, CD4 and CD8 cells. This CDR3 is 16 amino acids long. The germline gives CDR1 SGHTA, CDR2 FQGNSA. After removal of 2 bases from V and 7 bases from J, the junction contained 8 bases not matched to a gene. The assay was immunoSEQ multiplex PCR, and TCRdb's table has in-frame clones only and misses some. The sample shows about 15,000 clones, more than 80% of them seen only once. What was sequenced was CD8+ T cells from blood. The receptor comes from a human donor in good health. The chain has TRBV7-2 and TRBJ2-1; 10 bases are a match to TRBD2. In nucleotides, the CDR3 is TGTGCCAGCAGCTTATACTTCTTAGCGGGGGGAAATGAGCAGTTCTTC. Translating gives CASSLYFLAGGNEQFF.